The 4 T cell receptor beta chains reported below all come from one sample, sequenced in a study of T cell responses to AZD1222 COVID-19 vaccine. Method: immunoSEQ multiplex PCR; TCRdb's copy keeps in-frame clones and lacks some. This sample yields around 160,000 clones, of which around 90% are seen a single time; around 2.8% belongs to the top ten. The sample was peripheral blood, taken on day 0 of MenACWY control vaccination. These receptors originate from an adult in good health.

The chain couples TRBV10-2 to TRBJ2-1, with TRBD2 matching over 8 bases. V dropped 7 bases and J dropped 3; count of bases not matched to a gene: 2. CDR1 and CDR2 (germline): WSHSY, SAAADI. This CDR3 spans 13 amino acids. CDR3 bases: TGCGCCAGCACTAGCGGGCTCTACAATGAGCAGTTCTTC. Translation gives CASTSGLYNEQFF.

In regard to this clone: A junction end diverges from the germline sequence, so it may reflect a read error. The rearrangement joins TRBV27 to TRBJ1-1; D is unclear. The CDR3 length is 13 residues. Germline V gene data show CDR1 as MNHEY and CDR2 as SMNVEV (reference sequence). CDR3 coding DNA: TGTGCTAGCAGTTTTTTGGGGAGCACTGAAGCTTTCTTT. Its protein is CASSFLGSTEAFF.

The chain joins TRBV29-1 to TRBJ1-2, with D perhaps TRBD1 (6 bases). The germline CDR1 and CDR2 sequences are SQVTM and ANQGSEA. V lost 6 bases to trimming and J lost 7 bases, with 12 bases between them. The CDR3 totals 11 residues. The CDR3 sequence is CSVGQISGYTF. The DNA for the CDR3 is TGCAGCGTCGGACAGATTTCTGGCTACACCTTC.

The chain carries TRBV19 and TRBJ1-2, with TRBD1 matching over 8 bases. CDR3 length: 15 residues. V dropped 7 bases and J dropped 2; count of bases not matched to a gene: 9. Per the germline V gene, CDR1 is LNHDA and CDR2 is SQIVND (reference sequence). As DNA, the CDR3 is TGTGCCAGTACCCCTAGTCGGACAGGGAACTATGGCTACACCTTC. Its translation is CASTPSRTGNYGYTF.